This entry concerns a single T cell receptor (beta chain). This clonotype was detected a few times. Its antigen has not been determined. No quality values exist for individual bases; no much larger clone is one base distant. The instrument given in TCRdb is Illumina HiSeq 1500. TCRdb reprocessed the public reads (quality trimming at Q25 with fastp, clone calling with MiXCR) and kept in-frame beta chains. Rows are combined by CDR3 protein, so each entry shows the most common genes and DNA. Within this sample are roughly 570,000 distinct CDR3 sequences, with roughly 43% of them counted one time only. The ten largest clonotypes hold over 45% of the sample. The data belong to a study of T cell repertoires in cytomegalovirus infection (dated 2019 in TCRdb). Looking at the study overall: The peptide stimulations were aimed at well-studied HLA-B-restricted epitopes as well as recently identified HLA-C-restricted CMV epitopes, whose presentation resists viral immunomodulation. Donor HLA type was relevant to the analysis, because carriage of CMV infection together with the matching HLA type was indicated by public TCR beta signatures.

CDR1 and CDR2 (LGHDT, YNNKEL) derive from the germline V gene (reference sequence). A distance of 12 bases separates the germline ends of V and J, which lose 3 bases and 4 bases respectively. The CDR3 spans 14 residues, from the cysteine through the phenylalanine. Only the CDR3 portion is preserved as DNA: 42 bases, with reading frame beginning at the first base. The treatment or condition label here, explained by the study, means: in vitro stimulation with specific CMV peptide epitopes to enrich CMV-specific T cells. The research as a whole found: The ex vivo response was dominated by HLA-C-restricted CMV-specific TCR beta clonotypes, which also provided the single most frequent clonotype in two of eight donors. Carriers of CMV infection plus the relevant HLA type were discriminated by the cumulative frequency of public TCR beta family members in the study cohort and in an independent roughly 370-donor cohort.

The material sequenced was cultured PBMCs, taken from culture after CMV antigen stimulation. The V and J segments used are TRBV3-1 and TRBJ1-2, with TRBD1 tentatively as D gene (5 bases match). The origin of this receptor is a human donor in good health (CMV status not recorded). Some clones in this sample may be carry-over from other donors' samples. The CDR3 corresponds to CASSHGDDPYGYTF. In nucleotide form, the sequence is TGTGCCAGCAGCCACGGGGACGACCCCTATGGCTACACCTTC. Outside the CDR3, residues come from the reference TRBV3-1 and TRBJ1-2 proteins, so the full variable domain is: DTAVSQTPKYLVTQMGNDKSIKCEQNLGHDTMYWYKQDSKKFLKIMFSYNNKELIINETVPNRFSPKSPDKAHLNLHINSLELGDSAVYFCASSHGDDPYGYTFGSGTRLTVV.